This note documents a single T cell receptor (beta chain) sequence. Patients at the Seattle site were enrolled during active infection and followed longitudinally. These data come from a study of blood T cell repertoires in COVID-19. On the study more broadly: Researchers got acute and convalescent COVID-19 samples from the United States, Italy and Spain. Nucleic acid was either cDNA or gDNA, and it came from T cells, B-cell-depleted T cells, or PBMCs.

In germline, CDR1 is SGDLS, CDR2 YYNGEE. The CDR3 is 19 amino acids. The V gene lost 0 bases and the J gene lost 2 bases, with 20 bases spanning the gap. Source study methods: Estimation of nucleated cell counts relied on the amplification of reference gene primers. TCRdb's copy holds only in-frame clones and misses some; the assay was immunoSEQ multiplex PCR. The DNA gave D and trimming, while V, J and clone size come from that table. The repertoire has approximately 300,000 clones, approximately 92% of them found once; the top ten carry around 6.8%. This sequence joins TRBV9 and TRBJ2-2; D unclear. The sequencing input was peripheral blood. This receptor was obtained from a woman in her 30s with COVID-19, enrolled during active disease. The CDR3 spells CASSVGRPGRPDNTGELFF. The CDR3 DNA reads TGTGCCAGCAGCGTAGGCAGGCCCGGTCGTCCAGATAACACCGGGGAGCTGTTTTTT.